Below, 22 T cell receptor beta chains from the same sample are listed, as sequenced in a study of blood T cell repertoires in COVID-19. Assay used: immunoSEQ multiplex PCR; TCRdb lists only in-frame clones, some missing. This table holds about 160,000 clones, 79% found once. Sequencing input: peripheral blood. Every receptor here comes from a woman aged 55 to 70 with COVID-19, enrolled during active disease.

V is TRBV28 and J is TRBJ2-3, with D unresolved. Germline assignment: CDR1 MDHEN and CDR2 SYDVKM. Between the trimmed V and J ends, which lost 5 bases and 4 bases, there was a span of 10 bases. This CDR3 is built from 13 residues. The CDR3 nucleotides are TGTGCCAGCAGTCCCCCGGTGGCAGATACGCAGTATTTT. The encoded protein is CASSPPVADTQYF. Variable domain in full (rest from reference TRBV28 and TRBJ2-3): DVKVTQSSRYLVKRTGEKVFLECVQDMDHENMFWYRQDPGLGLRLIYFSYDVKMKEKGDIPEGYSVSREKKERFSLILESASTNQTSMYLCASSPPVADTQYFGPGTRLTVL.

This clone has just a few counts. CDR3 sequence reads: CASSSGQALLEQYF. CDR3 DNA: TGTGCCAGCTCATCTGGACAGGCCCTGCTGGAGCAGTACTTC. The chain is built from TRBV18 and TRBJ2-7; 7 bases are shared with TRBD1. V shed 5 bases, J shed 7 bases, and the junction held 11 bases outside the gene matches. The CDR3 is 14 amino acids. The germline CDR1 and CDR2 sequences are KGHSH and LQKENI.

The gene calls are TRBV5-1 and TRBJ2-5; perhaps TRBD1 as D (6 bases). The CDR3 length is 14 residues. Germline values: CDR1 SGHRS, CDR2 YFSETQ. V lost 4 bases and J 5 bases, leaving 15 bases between the germline ends. The CDR3 reads CASSLGTSGETQYF. For the CDR3, the DNA is TGCGCCAGCAGCCTCGGGACATCGGGGGAGACCCAGTACTTC.

This chain connects TRBV11-2 to TRBJ1-1; 8 bases are a match to TRBD1. Trimming at V came to 4 bases and at J to 5 bases, leaving 6 bases not matched to a gene. Germline lookup yields CDR1 SGHAT and CDR2 FQNNGV. The CDR3 covers 14 residues. Here the CDR3 DNA reads TGTGCCAGCAGCTCACTACAGGGGGAGACTGAAGCTTTCTTT. This sequence encodes CASSSLQGETEAFF.

The CDR3 sequence is CASSGGTSGSYEQFF. DNA of the CDR3: TGTGCCAGCAGTGGCGGGACTAGCGGAAGCTATGAGCAGTTCTTC. The chain couples TRBV6-4 to TRBJ2-1; 11 bases align to TRBD2. There are 15 residues in the CDR3. The germline gives CDR1 MRHNA, CDR2 SNTAGT. Trimming cost V 4 bases and J 8 bases; bases outside gene matches: 7.

The chain combines TRBV5-1 with TRBJ1-5; D is uncertain. Germline CDR1 SGHRS, CDR2 YFSETQ. The CDR3 has 15 residues. The V and J ends lost 0 bases and 2 bases respectively, with 9 bases between them. The CDR3 spells CASSLDSFGNQPQHF. In DNA form, the CDR3 reads TGCGCCAGCAGCTTGGACAGTTTTGGCAATCAGCCCCAGCATTTT.

The rearrangement links TRBV5-1 to TRBJ2-2; TRBD2 matches 9 bases. The CDR3 is 16 amino acids. Trimming took 4 bases from V and 2 from J; bases not matched to a gene: 6. From germline, CDR1 is SGHRS and CDR2 YFSETQ. The CDR3 sequence is CASSPGTSPNTGELFF. In nucleotides, the CDR3 is TGCGCCAGCAGCCCCGGGACTAGCCCTAACACCGGGGAGCTGTTTTTT.

The chain recombines TRBV7-2 with TRBJ2-1; 10 bases map to TRBD1. Trimming cost V 3 bases and J 5 bases; bases outside gene matches: 4. The length of the CDR3 is 15 residues. CDR1 and CDR2 from the germline V gene are SGHTA and FQGNSA. CDR3 nucleotides: TGTGCCAGCAGCTTCGGACAGGGGGTAGACAATGAGCAGTTCTTC. Amino acids: CASSFGQGVDNEQFF.

This clone has only one observation. The chain uses TRBV18 and TRBJ1-5, with D tentatively TRBD1 (6 bases). The CDR3 spans 15 residues. CDR1 and CDR2 (germline): KGHSH, LQKENI. V lost 8 bases and J lost 2, with 16 bases in between. The CDR3 DNA follows: TGTGCCAGCCGGCAACGCGGGGGCGGCAATCAGCCCCAGCATTTT. Its protein is CASRQRGGGNQPQHF.

This sequence joins TRBV28 and TRBJ1-1, with a possible D match to TRBD1 (5 bases). CDR1 MDHEN and CDR2 SYDVKM come from the germline V gene. The CDR3 runs 14 residues. The V and J ends lost 5 bases and 8 bases respectively, with 18 bases between them. The chain's CDR3 is CASSPGGRWNEAFF. CDR3 DNA: TGTGCCAGCAGTCCGGGGGGACGGTGGAACGAAGCTTTCTTT.

In its sample, this clone was seen a few times. This chain uses TRBV3-1 (or the pseudogene TRBV3-2) with TRBJ2-2; no firm D call. The V end was cut by 1 base, the J end by 5 bases, with 5 bases between. The CDR3 is 13 amino acids. Germline values: CDR1 LGHDT, CDR2 YNNKEL (reference sequence). The CDR3: CASSQALTGELFF. CDR3 DNA: TGTGCCAGCAGCCAAGCCCTGACCGGGGAGCTGTTTTTT.

The chain employs TRBV30 and TRBJ2-5, with 11 bases identical to TRBD1. The V gene's germline CDR1 is GTSNPN and CDR2 SVGIG (reference sequence). CDR3 length: 15 residues. The junction had 9 bases not matched to a gene; V was cut back by 4 bases and J by 5 bases. This CDR3 reads CAWMARTGGDETQYF. The CDR3 DNA sequence: TGTGCCTGGATGGCTCGGACAGGGGGCGATGAGACCCAGTACTTC.

The chain couples TRBV6-5 to TRBJ2-1, with 11 nucleotides matching TRBD2. The germline CDR1 and CDR2 sequences are MNHEY and SVGAGI. V lost 2 bases, J lost 2 bases, and 2 bases stayed unmatched. The CDR3 consists of 16 residues. This CDR3 is CASSYLTSGTYNEQFF. CDR3 nucleotide sequence: TGTGCCAGCAGTTACCTGACTAGCGGGACCTACAATGAGCAGTTCTTC.

DNA of the CDR3: TGTGCCAGCAGTGAGCAGATCAGCGGGACCTACGAGCAGTACTTC. Its translation is CASSEQISGTYEQYF. This chain joins TRBV6-1 and TRBJ2-7; TRBD2 matches at 7 bases. Looked up from germline, CDR1 is MNHNS and CDR2 is SASEGT. This CDR3 region has 15 residues. The J segment lost 2 bases and the V segment lost 3 bases, leaving 7 bases of the junction unmatched.

V and J are TRBV7-6 and TRBJ2-5, with a tentative D call TRBD1 (5 bases). The germline gives CDR1 SGHVS, CDR2 FNYEAQ. CDR3 length: 16 amino acids. Trimming left V 3 bases short and J 3 bases short, with 17 bases between. DNA of the CDR3: TGTGCCAGCAGCTTTGGTGGGGCTATACTCAAAGAGACCCAGTACTTC. It specifies CASSFGGAILKETQYF.

This sequence joins TRBV4-2 and TRBJ2-1, with a tentative D call TRBD2 (5 bases). This CDR3 region has 14 residues. V gave up 1 base and J gave up 4 bases, with 8 bases separating them. Germline V gene sequence: CDR1 LGHNA, CDR2 YNFKEQ. The CDR3 bases are TGTGCCAGCAGCCAAGTACTAGGATACAATGAGCAGTTCTTC. Protein: CASSQVLGYNEQFF.

The chain employs TRBV4-1 and TRBJ1-1; perhaps TRBD1 as D (6 bases). V lost 2 bases to trimming and J lost 1 base, with 8 bases between them. Germline CDR1 MGHRA, CDR2 YSYEKL. This CDR3 comprises 14 residues. CDR3 nucleotides: TGCGCCAGCAGCCAATCACAGGGGAACACTGAAGCTTTCTTT. Amino acid sequence: CASSQSQGNTEAFF.

The chain carries TRBV7-2 and TRBJ2-5, with 8 positions matching TRBD2. J was trimmed by 5 bases and V by 5 bases; bases with no gene match: 4. This CDR3 has 13 residues. The germline gives CDR1 SGHTA, CDR2 FQGNSA. This CDR3 reads CASSRGGVETQYF. In DNA, the CDR3 is TGTGCCAGCAGCCGGGGGGGGGTGGAGACCCAGTACTTC. The whole variable domain, filled in from reference TRBV7-2 and TRBJ2-5, reads GAGVSQSPSNKVTEKGKDVELRCDPISGHTALYWYRQSLGQGLEFLIYFQGNSAPDKSGLPSDRFSAERTGGSVSTLTIQRTQQEDSAVYLCASSRGGVETQYFGPGTRLLVL.

This rearrangement joins TRBV6-2 or TRBV6-3 to TRBJ2-7; D gene uncertain. Trimming cost V 0 bases and J 7 bases, with 13 bases left between them. The germline V gene encodes CDR1 MNHEY and CDR2 SVGEGT. The CDR3 sequence is 14 residues long. The DNA of the CDR3 is TGTGCCAGCAGTTACTCCAGAATCCATCGAGAGCAGTACTTC. Amino acid sequence: CASSYSRIHREQYF.

The chain is built from TRBV7-8 and TRBJ1-1; 8 bases fit TRBD1. This CDR3 spans 15 amino acids. The V gene end was trimmed by 7 bases and the J gene end by 10 bases; junction bases not matched to a gene: 17. Germline-derived CDR1 and CDR2 are SGHVS and FQNEAQ. The CDR3 region is CASNLPPQGAVGAFF. Here the CDR3 DNA reads TGTGCCAGCAACCTTCCCCCTCAGGGGGCAGTGGGAGCTTTCTTT.

In the case of this clone: The sample contains more than one DNA sequence encoding this CDR3. The gene calls are TRBV15 and TRBJ1-4; D possibly corresponds to TRBD1 (5 bases). V shed 5 bases and J shed 7 bases, with 17 bases lying between them. CDR3 length: 15 residues. The germline CDR1 and CDR2 sequences are LNHNV and YYDKDF (reference sequence). Here the CDR3 reads CATSPGGGGGEKLFF. As DNA, the CDR3 is TGTGCCACCAGCCCAGGCGGGGGGGGTGGTGAAAAACTGTTTTTT. The entire variable domain, with the rest obtained from reference TRBV15 and TRBJ1-4, is as follows: DAMVIQNPRYQVTQFGKPVTLSCSQTLNHNVMYWYQQKSSQAPKLLFHYYDKDFNNEADTPDNFQSRRPNTSFCFLDIRSPGLGDTAMYLCATSPGGGGGEKLFFGSGTQLSVL.

The chain couples TRBV2 to TRBJ2-3; tentatively, D is TRBD2 (6 bases). Germline V gives CDR1 SNHLY, CDR2 FYNNEI. V was trimmed by 4 bases and J by 3 bases, leaving 20 bases between them. The CDR3 loop spans 17 amino acids. As DNA, the CDR3 is TGTGCCAGCAGTGCTCTTCGGGACGGGAGAAGAACAGATACGCAGTATTTT. Translated, it gives CASSALRDGRRTDTQYF.